The 14 T cell receptor beta chains given below trace back to one sample, sequenced in a study of regulatory T cells in long-lasting Graves disease. Arm-PCR with iRepertoire HTBI primers amplified the CDR3 regions for these TCR beta libraries. Each CDR3 protein is one row after TCRdb ran MiXCR on the multiplex PCR reads. The sample has roughly 260,000 distinct CDR3 sequences, about 17% seen once; the top ten hold approximately 14%. The sample's time point: newly diagnosed GD, antithyroid drugs for less than 3 months. RNA isolated from PBMCs was used to make the TCR library. The same sample was also studied in work on T cells in Graves' hyperthyroidism and ophthalmopathy.

Specimen: peripheral blood mononuclear cells (PBMCs), collected at new diagnosis, from a patient treated with antithyroid drugs. These receptor sequences come from a woman aged 25 to 45 with Graves disease.

This clonotype was counted ten times or more. V usage is TRBV7-8 and J usage is TRBJ1-2; possibly TRBD1 for D (6 bases). The germline gives CDR1 SGHVS, CDR2 FQNEAQ. Trimming took off 5 bases at V and 2 bases at J, with 15 bases between the two ends. CDR3 length: 15 residues. The CDR3 bases are TGTGCCAGCAGCCTACGGACAGAAATCAACTATGGCTACACCTTC. Protein: CASSLRTEINYGYTF.

This clonotype was counted many times. The J gene is TRBJ1-1, the V gene TRBV15; D call uncertain. Trimming took 1 base from V and 2 from J, leaving 11 bases between them. This CDR3 spans 15 amino acids. In germline, CDR1 is LNHNV, CDR2 YYDKDF (reference sequence). The CDR3 here is CATSRAPRENTEAFF. The CDR3 coding sequence is TGTGCCACCAGCAGAGCCCCAAGAGAAAACACTGAAGCTTTCTTT.

The genes are TRBV6-1 and TRBJ1-4, with D tentatively TRBD1 (6 bases). V was trimmed by 8 bases and J by 3 bases, leaving 16 bases between them. The germline CDR1 and CDR2 sequences are MNHNS and SASEGT. This CDR3 has 15 residues. CDR3 amino acids: CASGSRTAPNEKLFF. CDR3 DNA sequence: TGTGCCAGCGGCTCGCGGACAGCCCCTAATGAAAAACTGTTTTTT.

This clonotype was seen at least ten times. This chain joins TRBV2 and TRBJ1-1; maybe TRBD1 (5 bases). The CDR3 length is 14 residues. V gave up 6 bases and J gave up 2 bases, with 13 bases separating them. Germline assignment: CDR1 SNHLY and CDR2 FYNNEI. CDR3 sequence (DNA): TGTGCCAGCAGATCAGACAGCATTAACACTGAAGCTTTCTTT. Translating it yields CASRSDSINTEAFF.

This chain joins TRBV2 and TRBJ2-2; no clear D gene. Per the germline V gene, CDR1 is SNHLY and CDR2 is FYNNEI. Trimming stripped 6 bases from V and 6 bases from J, with 11 bases between. CDR3 size: 13 residues. The CDR3: CASSLRVPGELFF. For the CDR3, the DNA is TGTGCCAGCAGCTTAAGGGTTCCCGGGGAGCTGTTTTTT.

This clonotype was detected many times. The chain carries TRBV5-4 and TRBJ1-1; D is possibly TRBD1 (5 bases). CDR1 is SGHNT, CDR2 YYREEE, per germline (reference sequence). This CDR3 region has 16 residues. With 3 bases removed from V and 0 bases from J, the gap between germline ends came to 15 bases. The CDR3 spells CASSSRDGLMNTEAFF. The CDR3 bases are TGTGCCAGCAGCTCCCGGGACGGTTTAATGAACACTGAAGCTTTCTTT.

The rearrangement joins TRBV7-3 to TRBJ2-3, with no clear D. The CDR3 runs to 13 residues. Germline CDR1 and CDR2: SGHTA and FQGTGA. Trimming removed 1 base from V and 4 bases from J, with 6 bases in between. The CDR3 coding sequence is TGTGCCAGCAGCTTAATGTCCTCAGATACGCAGTATTTT. This gives the protein CASSLMSSDTQYF.

This clonotype was counted many times. V gene TRBV20-1 combines with J gene TRBJ2-3; either TRBD1 or TRBD2 may supply D (5 bases each). The J call may be faulty, since TRBJ2-7 better matches the DNA end. Germline V gives CDR1 DFQATT, CDR2 SNEGSKA (reference sequence). The CDR3 spans 14 residues. The CDR3 nucleotides are TGCAGTGCTACCGGGACCGAAAAAGGTTACGAGCAGTACTTC. This sequence encodes CSATGTEKGYEQYF.

This clonotype appeared many times. The V gene is TRBV9, the J gene TRBJ2-5, with D tentatively TRBD2 (6 bases). V lost 0 bases, J lost 1 base, and 7 bases lay in between. The CDR3 loop spans 14 amino acids. Germline CDR1 and CDR2: SGDLS and YYNGEE. CDR3 region: CASSVGGGQETQYF. The CDR3 DNA reads as TGTGCCAGCAGCGTAGGGGGAGGCCAAGAGACCCAGTACTTC.

This clonotype has ten or more counts. This chain links TRBV12-3 or TRBV12-4 with TRBJ2-7, with D possibly matching TRBD2 (6 bases). V was pared by 6 bases and J by 4 bases, with 10 bases between. This CDR3 has 12 residues. The CDR3 DNA reads as TGTGCCAGCAGATCGCTAGCGTACGAGCAGTACTTC. As protein: CASRSLAYEQYF.

The rearrangement uses TRBV9 and TRBJ2-1; 8 nucleotides align to TRBD1. This CDR3 region has 16 residues. Trimming removed 2 bases from V and 2 bases from J; junction bases left unmatched: 6. The germline CDR1 and CDR2 sequences are SGDLS and YYNGEE. CDR3 DNA: TGTGCCAGCAGCGTCAAACAACAGGGGGCCTACAATGAGCAGTTCTTC. This codes for CASSVKQQGAYNEQFF. Using reference TRBV9 and TRBJ2-1 for the parts outside the CDR3, the full variable domain is DSGVTQTPKHLITATGQRVTLRCSPRSGDLSVYWYQQSLDQGLQFLIQYYNGEERAKGNILERFSAQQFPDLHSELNLSSLELGDSALYFCASSVKQQGAYNEQFFGPGTRLTVL.

This clonotype was found many times. The CDR3 region is CASSRVGVGLETQYF. The CDR3 DNA is TGTGCCAGCAGCCGTGTGGGGGTTGGGCTGGAGACCCAGTACTTC. The chain combines TRBV14 with TRBJ2-5; D assignment may be TRBD1 or TRBD2 (5 bases each). The ends were cut back, 4 bases at V and 5 bases at J, with 17 bases in the middle. The germline V gene has CDR1 SGHDN and CDR2 FVKESK. The length of the CDR3 is 15 residues.

This clonotype was counted ten times or more. This rearrangement joins TRBV11-2 to TRBJ1-1; the D is unclear. This CDR3 is built from 15 residues. V lost 1 base, J lost 0 bases, and 9 bases lay in between. From germline, CDR1 is SGHAT and CDR2 FQNNGV. The DNA of the CDR3 is TGTGCCAGCAGCTTAGCGGGAGCCGTGAACACTGAAGCTTTCTTT. Translating gives CASSLAGAVNTEAFF.

Only a few counts were recorded for this clonotype. The J gene is TRBJ1-6, the V gene TRBV12-3 or TRBV12-4, with D unclear. The CDR3 has 16 residues. V was clipped by 4 bases and J by 7 bases, with 17 bases between them. Here the CDR3 DNA reads TGTGCCAGCAGTTCAATTACGGCGATGAGGAATTCACCCCTCCACTTT. Its protein product is CASSSITAMRNSPLHF.